This passage covers 30 T cell receptor beta chains from one sample sequenced in a study of shared clonotypes between healthy human individuals. The data were produced by immunoSEQ multiplex PCR, yet TCRdb's version contains in-frame clones alone and is incomplete. Of about 1.5 million clones listed, 98% are singletons. The specimen was naive CD4+ T cells sorted from blood. Subset indicated: CD45RA+ positively selected. These receptors were obtained from a man under 40 in good health.

The rearrangement joins TRBV9 to TRBJ2-1; D unresolved. The CDR3 covers 17 residues. Germline loops: CDR1 SGDLS, CDR2 YYNGEE. The V end was cut by 4 bases, the J end by 4 bases, with 21 bases between. The CDR3 nucleotides are TGTGCCAGCAGCAAAGACACACACGGATTTATATACAATGAGCAGTTCTTC. Translating gives CASSKDTHGFIYNEQFF.

V is TRBV5-5 and J is TRBJ2-7; TRBD1 matches 11 bases. J was trimmed by 2 bases and V by 0 bases; bases with no gene match: 1. This CDR3 is built from 15 residues. Germline V gene data show CDR1 as SGHKS and CDR2 as YYEKEE (reference sequence). CDR3 region: CASSLAGQGAYEQYF. DNA of the CDR3: TGTGCCAGCAGCTTGGCGGGACAGGGGGCCTACGAGCAGTACTTC.

The chain uses TRBV29-1 and TRBJ1-1, with D perhaps TRBD1 (5 bases). Between the trimmed V and J ends, which lost 4 bases and 4 bases, there was a span of 10 bases. The V gene's germline CDR1 is SQVTM and CDR2 ANQGSEA. The CDR3 loop spans 12 amino acids. The CDR3 DNA is TGCAGCGTTGTCAGGGTGGGCACTGAAGCTTTCTTT. This sequence encodes CSVVRVGTEAFF.

The chain has TRBV6-1 and TRBJ1-4; the match to TRBD1 covers 7 bases. V lost 1 base, J lost 8 bases, and 4 bases stayed unmatched. Germline V lookup: CDR1 MNHNS, CDR2 SASEGT. This CDR3 is 14 amino acids long. Here the CDR3 reads CASSEGQGGEKLFF. The CDR3 DNA sequence: TGTGCCAGCAGTGAAGGTCAGGGGGGAGAAAAACTGTTTTTT.

This chain joins TRBV29-1 and TRBJ1-2; possible D gene TRBD1, 6 bases. In germline, CDR1 is SQVTM, CDR2 ANQGSEA. The CDR3 is 12 amino acids. The V end lost 7 bases, the J end lost 4 bases, and 13 bases lay between the germline ends. The CDR3 DNA sequence: TGCAGCGCAACCCCGGACAGCTATGGCTACACCTTC. It is translated as CSATPDSYGYTF.

This sequence joins TRBV9 and TRBJ2-3, with D maybe TRBD2 (5 bases). The CDR3 totals 16 residues. Per the germline V gene, CDR1 is SGDLS and CDR2 is YYNGEE. V shed 4 bases and J shed 1 base, with 16 bases lying between them. The CDR3 spells CASSPRAARGTDTQYF. Written as DNA, the CDR3 is TGTGCCAGCAGCCCCAGAGCGGCTCGAGGCACAGATACGCAGTATTTT.

CDR3 protein: CASSFPPTGELFF. CDR3 coding DNA: TGTGCCAGCAGCTTCCCCCCTACCGGGGAGCTGTTTTTT. The J gene is TRBJ2-2, the V gene TRBV7-9; D not resolved. Germline V CDR1 and CDR2: SEHNR, FQNEAQ (reference sequence). V lost 3 bases and J lost 5, with 7 bases in between. This CDR3 is built from 13 residues. Together with reference TRBV7-9 and TRBJ2-2, the CDR3 gives the full variable domain: DTGVSQNPRHKITKRGQNVTFRCDPISEHNRLYWYRQTLGQGPEFLTYFQNEAQLEKSRLLSDRFSAERPKGSFSTLEIQRTEQGDSAMYLCASSFPPTGELFFGEGSRLTVL.

The chain links TRBV5-6 to TRBJ2-3; 12 positions agree with TRBD2. The trim removed 2 bases at V and 8 bases at J, leaving 6 bases unmatched. CDR1 SGHDT and CDR2 YYEEEE come from the germline V gene. The CDR3 spans 15 residues. CDR3 sequence reads: CASSFRTSGKGTQYF. As DNA, the CDR3 is TGTGCCAGCAGCTTCCGGACTAGCGGGAAGGGTACGCAGTATTTT.

The chain links TRBV20-1 to TRBJ1-2; D unclear. Germline V gives CDR1 DFQATT, CDR2 SNEGSKA (reference sequence). This CDR3 is 11 amino acids long. The V end lost 1 base, the J end lost 8 bases, and 8 bases lay between the germline ends. CDR3 nucleotide sequence: TGCAGTGCTAGAGGGACGGGCGGCTACACCTTC. This gives the protein CSARGTGGYTF.

The rearrangement links TRBV6-5 to TRBJ1-3; D not resolved. V lost 5 bases to trimming and J lost 2 bases, with 7 bases between them. Per the germline V gene, CDR1 is MNHEY and CDR2 is SVGAGI. The CDR3 has 13 residues. The CDR3 region is CASSRFAGNTIYF. CDR3 DNA: TGTGCCAGCAGTCGTTTCGCTGGAAACACCATATATTTT.

This clone was observed once. J is TRBJ2-5 and V is TRBV9; TRBD2 is a possible D gene (5 bases). V shed 3 bases and J shed 5 bases, with 20 bases lying between them. The CDR3 consists of 16 residues. Germline V gives CDR1 SGDLS, CDR2 YYNGEE. DNA for the CDR3: TGTGCCAGCAGCGCCAGAGCGGACTCCCCCGGGGAGACCCAGTACTTC. This codes for CASSARADSPGETQYF.

This clone has a single count. This chain uses TRBV27 with TRBJ2-1; 8 nucleotides align to TRBD2. The germline gives CDR1 MNHEY, CDR2 SMNVEV (reference sequence). With V trimmed by 8 bases and J by 5 bases, 14 bases remained unmatched. The CDR3 runs to 16 residues. The CDR3 spells CASGYLRRGGNNEQFF. The CDR3 region has the DNA TGTGCCAGCGGATACCTTCGACGCGGGGGGAACAATGAGCAGTTCTTC.

The chain couples TRBV7-7 to TRBJ2-1; D ambiguous. CDR3 size: 13 residues. Between the trimmed V and J ends, which lost 5 bases and 8 bases, there was a span of 13 bases. The V gene's germline CDR1 is SSHAT and CDR2 FNYEAQ (reference sequence). CDR3 loop: CASSPNRADEQFF. CDR3 DNA: TGTGCCAGCAGCCCCAACCGGGCGGATGAGCAGTTCTTC.

In DNA form, the CDR3 reads TGTGCCAGCAGCCCCACGGGAGGGCCTTACAATGAGCAGTTCTTC. It specifies CASSPTGGPYNEQFF. The genes are TRBV27 and TRBJ2-1; 8 nucleotides match TRBD2. CDR1 and CDR2 (germline): MNHEY, SMNVEV (reference sequence). This CDR3 spans 15 amino acids. J lost 4 bases, V lost 6 bases, and 8 bases had no gene match.

This rearrangement joins TRBV28 to TRBJ1-4; D not certain. The CDR3 is made up of 13 amino acids. Germline CDR1 and CDR2: MDHEN and SYDVKM. Between the trimmed V and J ends, which lost 4 bases and 4 bases, there was a span of 7 bases. For the CDR3, the DNA is TGTGCCAGCAGTTCCTCAATTAATGAAAAACTGTTTTTT. Translated, it gives CASSSSINEKLFF.

The chain uses TRBV4-1 and TRBJ1-2; D not certain. Trimming took 0 bases from V and 8 from J, leaving 22 bases between them. The CDR3 extends over 17 amino acids. Per the germline V gene, CDR1 is MGHRA and CDR2 is YSYEKL. CDR3 DNA sequence: TGCGCCAGCAGCCAAGATAGGCCGCACAGCGGATCGCAGGGCTACACCTTC. This encodes CASSQDRPHSGSQGYTF.

To note about this clone: Different DNA sequences within this sample yield the same CDR3. The V gene is TRBV11-2, the J gene TRBJ2-7; 7 bases map to TRBD2. The CDR3 spans 15 residues. CDR1 and CDR2 from the germline V gene are SGHAT and FQNNGV. Losses at the gene ends were 5 bases for V and 4 bases for J; bases not matched to a gene: 11. CDR3 sequence: CASSKGLAAFYEQYF. The CDR3 nucleotides are TGTGCCAGCAGCAAGGGGCTAGCGGCTTTTTACGAGCAGTACTTC.

This rearrangement joins TRBV12-5 to TRBJ2-7; TRBD1 matches at 8 bases. Germline loops: CDR1 LGHNT, CDR2 FRNRAP. Trimming at V came to 0 bases and at J to 2 bases, leaving 6 bases not matched to a gene. The length of the CDR3 is 16 residues. CDR3 in amino acids: CASGLVVGQEPYEQYF. DNA for the CDR3: TGTGCTAGTGGTTTGGTAGTGGGACAGGAGCCCTACGAGCAGTACTTC.

The chain carries TRBV23-1 and TRBJ2-3; 9 positions match TRBD1. TRBV23-1 carries the ORF label, with uncertain function. V was pared by 2 bases and J by 4 bases, with 7 bases of the junction left unmatched. The CDR3 has 16 residues. The DNA of the CDR3 is TGCGCCAGCAGTCAAAGGGACAGGGAGGTCGCAGATACGCAGTATTTT. Encoded protein: CASSQRDREVADTQYF.

About this clone: This sample includes further DNA sequences coding for the same CDR3. The chain uses TRBV5-1 and TRBJ2-5, with D perhaps TRBD1 or TRBD2 (6 bases each). The CDR3 is made up of 13 amino acids. CDR1 is SGHRS, CDR2 YFSETQ, per germline. Trimming took off 3 bases at V and 3 bases at J, with 9 bases between the two ends. The CDR3 protein is CASSSRGEETQYF. The CDR3 bases are TGCGCCAGCAGCTCTAGGGGGGAAGAGACCCAGTACTTC.

The V gene is TRBV15, the J gene TRBJ2-7; weak D call: TRBD2 (7 bases). Germline V gives CDR1 LNHNV, CDR2 YYDKDF (reference sequence). The V end was cut by 0 bases, the J end by 9 bases, with 21 bases between. The CDR3 covers 16 residues. Here the CDR3 reads CATSRDLAGATEVQYF. The CDR3 DNA sequence: TGTGCCACCAGCAGAGATTTGGCGGGGGCCACAGAGGTGCAGTACTTC.

The chain is built from TRBV6-4 and TRBJ2-3, with 12 bases matching TRBD1. This CDR3 region has 18 residues. J lost 3 bases, V lost 7 bases, and 14 bases had no gene match. Germline V gene data show CDR1 as MRHNA and CDR2 as SNTAGT. The CDR3 sequence: CASNWRDRGLGFTDTQYF. CDR3 DNA sequence: TGTGCCAGCAACTGGCGGGACAGGGGGCTTGGTTTTACAGATACGCAGTATTTT.

This chain links TRBV7-9 with TRBJ2-3, with 8 nucleotides matching TRBD2. The CDR3 runs 15 residues. Looked up from germline, CDR1 is SEHNR and CDR2 is FQNEAQ (reference sequence). V lost 4 bases and J lost 2; bases outside the gene matches: 5. The CDR3 nucleotides are TGTGCCAGCAGCTCAAGACTAGCGAACACAGATACGCAGTATTTT. Translating gives CASSSRLANTDTQYF. The complete variable domain, with remaining parts taken from reference TRBV7-9 and TRBJ2-3, reads DTGVSQNPRHKITKRGQNVTFRCDPISEHNRLYWYRQTLGQGPEFLTYFQNEAQLEKSRLLSDRFSAERPKGSFSTLEIQRTEQGDSAMYLCASSSRLANTDTQYFGPGTRLTVL.

J is TRBJ2-1 and V is TRBV5-1; 14 nucleotides line up with TRBD2. Looked up from germline, CDR1 is SGHRS and CDR2 is YFSETQ. The CDR3 extends over 17 amino acids. V shed 3 bases, J shed 1 base, and the junction held 3 bases outside the gene matches. CDR3 residues: CASSSRLAGGSYNEQFF. The CDR3 nucleotides are TGCGCCAGCAGCTCCCGACTAGCGGGAGGGTCCTACAATGAGCAGTTCTTC.

The chain carries TRBV18 and TRBJ2-1; D may be TRBD2 (6 bases). Germline V lookup: CDR1 KGHSH, CDR2 LQKENI. This CDR3 is 16 amino acids long. The germline V and J ends were trimmed by 5 bases and 4 bases, with 18 bases remaining between them. Here the CDR3 reads CASSVSGSSLYNEQFF. DNA of the CDR3: TGTGCCAGCTCAGTATCCGGGAGCTCCCTTTACAATGAGCAGTTCTTC.

The chain links TRBV29-1 to TRBJ1-4; D might be TRBD1 (6 bases). Trimming pared 4 bases from V and 7 bases from J, leaving 19 bases between. Germline CDR1 is SQVTM and CDR2 is ANQGSEA. The CDR3 is 15 residues long. The CDR3 sequence: CSVVTLQGPGEKLFF. The DNA for the CDR3 is TGCAGCGTTGTCACTCTACAGGGACCGGGTGAAAAACTGTTTTTT.

V and J are TRBV5-1 and TRBJ2-5; the D gene is possibly TRBD2 (5 bases). This CDR3 is built from 14 residues. The germline CDR1 and CDR2 sequences are SGHRS and YFSETQ. V lost 4 bases, J lost 1 base, and 11 bases lay in between. CDR3 nucleotide sequence: TGCGCCAGCAGCCCCGCGGGCGGCCAAGAGACCCAGTACTTC. It translates to CASSPAGGQETQYF.

The CDR3 DNA is TGTGCCAGCAGCGTAACGGGACAGAAACTGTTTTTT. This translates into CASSVTGQKLFF. The chain uses TRBV7-9 and TRBJ1-4; 7 bases are a match to TRBD1. Germline assignment: CDR1 SEHNR and CDR2 FQNEAQ (reference sequence). V shed 5 bases, J shed 11 bases, and the junction held 5 bases outside the gene matches. This CDR3 comprises 12 residues.

This clone was counted once. This chain joins TRBV5-5 and TRBJ2-5; D is perhaps TRBD1 or TRBD2 (5 bases each). In germline, CDR1 is SGHKS, CDR2 YYEKEE (reference sequence). Trimming removed 2 bases from V and 1 base from J, with 15 bases in between. The CDR3 contains 16 residues. In DNA, the CDR3 is TGTGCCAGCAGCTTTCTATGGGGGATAGGCCAAGAGACCCAGTACTTC. Encoded protein: CASSFLWGIGQETQYF.

The genes are TRBV5-1 and TRBJ1-4, with 9 bases that match TRBD1. Germline V CDR1 and CDR2: SGHRS, YFSETQ. The CDR3 loop spans 16 amino acids. The ends lost 0 bases at V and 6 bases at J; junction bases unmatched: 6. The CDR3 loop is CASSLALGTGHEKLFF. CDR3 sequence (DNA): TGCGCCAGCAGCTTGGCCTTGGGGACAGGGCATGAAAAACTGTTTTTT.